These 23 T cell receptor beta chains came from one sample sequenced in a study of blood T cell repertoires in COVID-19 (dated by TCRdb to the early 2020s). Libraries came from the immunoSEQ multiplex PCR assay. Drawn from immuneACCESS, this table holds only the in-frame rearrangements with V and J called that TCRdb kept. Clones are partly lost; checked studies trace under half to an unresolved V gene and leave the rest unexplained. The sample table contains about 190,000 clones; only one count was recorded for 82% of them. Jointly, the top ten make up less than 9.5% of the sample. Sequencing input: peripheral blood. The receptors come from a woman in her fifties or sixties with COVID-19, enrolled during active disease.

V usage is TRBV4-2 and J usage is TRBJ1-2; the match to TRBD1 covers 7 bases. CDR3 size: 15 residues. The ends lost 0 bases at V and 4 bases at J; junction bases unmatched: 5. From germline, CDR1 is LGHNA and CDR2 YNFKEQ. CDR3 nucleotide sequence: TGTGCCAGCAGCCAAGACCCGACAGGGAGCTATGGCTACACCTTC. Its protein is CASSQDPTGSYGYTF.

For the CDR3, the DNA is TGTGCCAGCAGTCTCGGCGGGGGCGGCCGGGGTAATGAAAAACTGTTTTTT. It encodes CASSLGGGGRGNEKLFF. The chain links TRBV25-1 to TRBJ1-4; maybe TRBD1 (6 bases). Trimming left V 5 bases short and J 4 bases short, with 20 bases between. This CDR3 comprises 17 residues. Germline-derived CDR1 and CDR2 are MGHDK and SYGVNS. The full variable domain, completed using reference TRBV25-1 and TRBJ1-4, is EADIYQTPRYLVIGTGKKITLECSQTMGHDKMYWYQQDPGMELHLIHYSYGVNSTEKGDLSSESTVSRIRTEHFPLTLESARPSHTSQYLCASSLGGGGRGNEKLFFGSGTQLSVL.

DNA for the CDR3: TGTGCCATCAGTGGGAGGGGCGCTGAAGCTTTCTTT. This gives the protein CAISGRGAEAFF. This chain connects TRBV10-3 to TRBJ1-1; D possibly corresponds to TRBD1 (5 bases). This CDR3 contains 12 residues. V dropped 4 bases and J dropped 6 bases, with 9 bases sitting between them. Germline CDR1 ENHRY, CDR2 SYGVKD.

The CDR3 loop is CASRSSGGNYNEQFF. The CDR3 nucleotides are TGTGCCAGCCGATCCAGCGGGGGCAATTACAATGAGCAGTTCTTC. The V gene is TRBV7-9, the J gene TRBJ2-1; the match to TRBD2 covers 8 bases. This CDR3 is 15 amino acids long. Germline loops: CDR1 SEHNR, CDR2 FQNEAQ (reference sequence). Trimming removed 8 bases from V and 4 bases from J; junction bases left unmatched: 10. The entire variable domain, with the rest obtained from reference TRBV7-9 and TRBJ2-1, is as follows: DTGVSQNPRHKITKRGQNVTFRCDPISEHNRLYWYRQTLGQGPEFLTYFQNEAQLEKSRLLSDRFSAERPKGSFSTLEIQRTEQGDSAMYLCASRSSGGNYNEQFFGPGTRLTVL.

About this clone: This sample also contains other DNA sequences that code for the same CDR3. The V and J genes are TRBV7-2 and TRBJ2-3, with 8 positions matching TRBD1. Germline V gives CDR1 SGHTA, CDR2 FQGNSA. This CDR3 has 14 residues. The junction had 2 bases not matched to a gene; V was cut back by 1 base and J by 5 bases. CDR3 in amino acids: CASSLGTGRDTQYF. CDR3 nucleotide sequence: TGTGCCAGCAGCTTAGGGACAGGGAGAGATACGCAGTATTTT.

J is TRBJ2-7 and V is TRBV28; D might be TRBD1 (6 bases). Germline CDR1 is MDHEN and CDR2 is SYDVKM. CDR3 length equals 13 residues. V was shortened by 5 bases and J by 2 bases, with 10 bases between the two germline ends. The CDR3 DNA reads TGTGCCAGCAGTACACAGGGACCCTACGAGCAGTACTTC. Amino acid sequence: CASSTQGPYEQYF.

This chain joins TRBV4-3 and TRBJ2-1, with 10 bases matching TRBD2. J gave up 7 bases and V 1 base, and 7 bases lay outside the gene matches. CDR1 LGHNA and CDR2 YSLEER come from the germline V gene. The CDR3 is 16 amino acids. The CDR3 is CASSQAPGLAMNEQFF. DNA of the CDR3: TGCGCCAGCAGCCAAGCTCCGGGACTAGCGATGAATGAGCAGTTCTTC.

V and J are TRBV7-9 and TRBJ1-1; 8 bases map to TRBD1. The germline V gene encodes CDR1 SEHNR and CDR2 FQNEAQ (reference sequence). With V trimmed by 3 bases and J by 11 bases, 2 bases remained unmatched. CDR3 length: 11 amino acids. DNA for the CDR3: TGTGCCAGCAGCTTGGACAGGGATGCTTTCTTT. It encodes CASSLDRDAFF.

This sequence joins TRBV20-1 and TRBJ2-7; possibly TRBD2 for D (6 bases). CDR3 size: 14 residues. Germline V gene sequence: CDR1 DFQATT, CDR2 SNEGSKA (reference sequence). Trimming removed 3 bases from V and 0 bases from J, with 12 bases in between. The CDR3 DNA sequence: TGCAGTGCTAGTTCAGGACTATTCTCCTACGAGCAGTACTTC. Amino acid sequence: CSASSGLFSYEQYF.

The V gene is TRBV27, the J gene TRBJ2-1; 8 nucleotides line up with TRBD2. Germline V gives CDR1 MNHEY, CDR2 SMNVEV (reference sequence). The CDR3 length is 16 residues. V dropped 7 bases and J dropped 8; count of bases not matched to a gene: 16. The CDR3 is CASTPLASGSSYEQFF. CDR3 coding DNA: TGTGCCAGCACCCCCCTGGCCAGCGGGAGTAGCTATGAGCAGTTCTTC.

The rearrangement links TRBV21-1 to TRBJ2-2; the table's D call of TRBD1 was not tested on the DNA. TRBV21-1 is a known pseudogene. The CDR3 runs to 16 residues. The DNA of the CDR3 is TGTGCCAGCAGCGCCCAGCCCCCAGGGTACACCGGGGAGCTGTTTTTT. Protein sequence: CASSAQPPGYTGELFF.

V gene TRBV7-9 combines with J gene TRBJ1-1; the D is unclear. Trimming cost V 1 base and J 10 bases, with 10 bases left between them. The germline V gene encodes CDR1 SEHNR and CDR2 FQNEAQ (reference sequence). The CDR3 contains 12 residues. The CDR3 loop reads CASSLEPIRAFF. The CDR3 nucleotides are TGTGCCAGCAGCTTAGAACCAATTAGAGCTTTCTTT. Full variable domain (remainder filled in from reference TRBV7-9 and TRBJ1-1): DTGVSQNPRHKITKRGQNVTFRCDPISEHNRLYWYRQTLGQGPEFLTYFQNEAQLEKSRLLSDRFSAERPKGSFSTLEIQRTEQGDSAMYLCASSLEPIRAFFGQGTRLTVV.

The V gene is TRBV5-1, the J gene TRBJ1-3; D unresolved. The CDR3 is 17 amino acids. Germline V lookup: CDR1 SGHRS, CDR2 YFSETQ. V lost 0 bases and J 0 bases, leaving 13 bases between the germline ends. In DNA form, the CDR3 reads TGCGCCAGCAGCTTGGATGGTCCGGGTCGCTCTGGAAACACCATATATTTT. Amino acid sequence: CASSLDGPGRSGNTIYF. The full variable domain, completed using reference TRBV5-1 and TRBJ1-3, is KAGVTQTPRYLIKTRGQQVTLSCSPISGHRSVSWYQQTPGQGLQFLFEYFSETQRNKGNFPGRFSGRQFSNSRSEMNVSTLELGDSALYLCASSLDGPGRSGNTIYFGEGSWLTVV.

This clone was seen a single time. The chain carries TRBV7-3 and TRBJ2-2; the D gene is possibly TRBD2 (6 bases). The CDR3 is 16 residues long. The germline V gene encodes CDR1 SGHTA and CDR2 FQGTGA. V lost 5 bases and J lost 1, with 14 bases in between. The CDR3 coding sequence is TGTGCCAGCAGCCCAAGGGCGGGGCTGAACACCGGGGAGCTGTTTTTT. This translates into CASSPRAGLNTGELFF.

The chain has TRBV3-1 (or the pseudogene TRBV3-2) and TRBJ2-5, with 16 bases aligning to TRBD2. Germline lookup yields CDR1 LGHDT and CDR2 YNNKEL (reference sequence). The CDR3 is made up of 17 amino acids. With 5 bases clipped from V and 5 bases from J, the junction kept 8 bases outside the gene matches. CDR3 nucleotide sequence: TGTGCCAGCAGCTTGGGACTAGCGGGAGGGCCGTTGGAGACCCAGTACTTC. Its protein product is CASSLGLAGGPLETQYF.

V gene TRBV13 combines with J gene TRBJ2-7; perhaps TRBD2 as D (5 bases). The length of the CDR3 is 12 residues. CDR1 and CDR2 (germline): PRHDT, FYEKMQ (reference sequence). V was pared by 2 bases and J by 7 bases, with 9 bases between. The CDR3 nucleotides read TGTGCCAGCAGCTTACGAGGGTGGGAGCAGTACGTC. It translates to CASSLRGWEQYV.

The chain links TRBV3-1 (or the pseudogene TRBV3-2) to TRBJ1-1, with unresolved D. Trimming left V 4 bases short and J 7 bases short, with 10 bases between. The CDR3 contains 12 residues. Germline V lookup: CDR1 LGHDT, CDR2 YNNKEL (reference sequence). CDR3: CASSLQVGEAFF. The CDR3 DNA reads TGTGCCAGCAGCCTCCAGGTGGGTGAAGCTTTCTTT.

This clone was detected once. The genes are TRBV19 and TRBJ2-7; 7 nucleotides match TRBD1. The CDR3 totals 16 residues. CDR1 and CDR2 (germline): LNHDA, SQIVND (reference sequence). With 4 bases clipped from V and 2 bases from J, the junction kept 11 bases outside the gene matches. The CDR3 coding sequence is TGTGCCAGTAGTACCTCTCCCGGGACAGCACCCTACGAGCAGTACGTC. Its translation is CASSTSPGTAPYEQYV.

The chain employs TRBV19 and TRBJ2-7, with 11 bases fitting TRBD1. The germline V gene has CDR1 LNHDA and CDR2 SQIVND (reference sequence). With 6 bases clipped from V and 3 bases from J, the junction kept 7 bases outside the gene matches. CDR3 size: 15 residues. The CDR3, as DNA: TGTGCCAGTAGCATATCGGGACAGGGGGTCTACGAGCAGTACTTC. This codes for CASSISGQGVYEQYF. Combining the CDR3 with reference TRBV19 and TRBJ2-7 gives the whole variable domain DGGITQSPKYLFRKEGQNVTLSCEQNLNHDAMYWYRQDPGQGLRLIYYSQIVNDFQKGDIAEGYSVSREKKESFPLTVTSAQKNPTAFYLCASSISGQGVYEQYFGPGTRLTVT.

The V call is TRBV3-1 (or the pseudogene TRBV3-2), the J call TRBJ1-2, with 9 bases that match TRBD1. From germline, CDR1 is LGHDT and CDR2 YNNKEL (reference sequence). The CDR3 contains 15 residues. With 4 bases clipped from V and 7 bases from J, the junction kept 10 bases outside the gene matches. The CDR3 DNA is TGTGCCAGCAGCCTACCGGGACAGGGTTTTGGTGGCTACACCTTC. Protein product: CASSLPGQGFGGYTF.

The chain couples TRBV28 to TRBJ2-7; 7 nucleotides line up with TRBD2. The CDR3 consists of 12 residues. The V and J ends lost 6 bases and 7 bases, in that order; junction bases with no gene match: 6. Germline CDR1 is MDHEN and CDR2 is SYDVKM. CDR3 DNA sequence: TGTGCCAGCAGCCGGGGGGAGTGGGAGCAGTACGTC. This gives the protein CASSRGEWEQYV.

The chain links TRBV13 to TRBJ1-2, with D perhaps matching TRBD1 (6 bases). V was trimmed by 0 bases and J by 5 bases, leaving 19 bases between them. Germline V lookup: CDR1 PRHDT, CDR2 FYEKMQ (reference sequence). The length of the CDR3 is 17 residues. CDR3 sequence reads: CASSLGGGHRSLYGYTF. The CDR3 DNA reads TGTGCCAGCAGCTTAGGGGGGGGGCACCGAAGCCTTTATGGCTACACCTTC.

J is TRBJ2-1 and V is TRBV10-2; D is unresolved. The CDR3 spans 13 residues. Germline assignment: CDR1 WSHSY and CDR2 SAAADI. The V gene lost 7 bases and the J gene lost 10 bases, with 17 bases spanning the gap. Here the CDR3 reads CASKSSATQEQFF. CDR3 nucleotides: TGCGCCAGCAAATCTTCCGCCACCCAGGAGCAGTTCTTC.